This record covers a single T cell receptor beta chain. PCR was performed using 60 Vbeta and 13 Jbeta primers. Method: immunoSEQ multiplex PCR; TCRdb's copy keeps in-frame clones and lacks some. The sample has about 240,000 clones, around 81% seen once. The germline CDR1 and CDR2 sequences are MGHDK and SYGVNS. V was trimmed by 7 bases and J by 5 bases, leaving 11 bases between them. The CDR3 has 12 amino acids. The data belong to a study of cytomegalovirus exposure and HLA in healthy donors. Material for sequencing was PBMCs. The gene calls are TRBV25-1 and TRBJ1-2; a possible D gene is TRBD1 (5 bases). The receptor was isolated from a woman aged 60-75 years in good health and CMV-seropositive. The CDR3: CASTQGRYGYTF. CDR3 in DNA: TGTGCCAGCACTCAGGGCCGGTATGGCTACACCTTC.